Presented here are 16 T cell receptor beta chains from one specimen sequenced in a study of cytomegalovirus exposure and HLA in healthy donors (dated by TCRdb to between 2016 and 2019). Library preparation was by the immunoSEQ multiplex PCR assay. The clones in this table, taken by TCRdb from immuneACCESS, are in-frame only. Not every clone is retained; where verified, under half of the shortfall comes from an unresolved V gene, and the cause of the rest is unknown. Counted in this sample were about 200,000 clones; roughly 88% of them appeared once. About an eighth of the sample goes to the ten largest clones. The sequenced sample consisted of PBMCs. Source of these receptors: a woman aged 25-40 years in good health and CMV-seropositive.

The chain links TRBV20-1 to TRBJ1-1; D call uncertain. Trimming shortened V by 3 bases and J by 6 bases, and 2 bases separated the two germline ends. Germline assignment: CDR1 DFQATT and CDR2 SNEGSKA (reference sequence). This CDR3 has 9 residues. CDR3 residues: CSASSEAFF. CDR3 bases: TGCAGTGCTAGCTCTGAAGCTTTCTTT.

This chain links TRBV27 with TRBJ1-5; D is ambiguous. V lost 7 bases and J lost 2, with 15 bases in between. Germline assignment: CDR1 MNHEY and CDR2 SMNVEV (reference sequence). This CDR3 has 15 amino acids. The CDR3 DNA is TGTGCCAGCACTCGACAAGGAGGAGGCAATCAGCCCCAGCATTTT. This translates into CASTRQGGGNQPQHF.

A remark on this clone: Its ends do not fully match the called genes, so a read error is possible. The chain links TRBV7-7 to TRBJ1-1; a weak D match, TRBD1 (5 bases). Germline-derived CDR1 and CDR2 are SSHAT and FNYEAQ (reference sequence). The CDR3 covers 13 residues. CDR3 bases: TGTGCTAGCAGCTTCGGGCAGGGCACTGAAGCTTTCTTT. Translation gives CASSFGQGTEAFF.

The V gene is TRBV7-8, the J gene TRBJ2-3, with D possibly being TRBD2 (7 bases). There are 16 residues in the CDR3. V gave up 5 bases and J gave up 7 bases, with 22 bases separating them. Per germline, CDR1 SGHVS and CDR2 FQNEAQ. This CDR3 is CASSRGRGVGENTQYF. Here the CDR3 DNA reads TGTGCCAGCAGCAGGGGGAGGGGGGTAGGAGAAAATACGCAGTATTTT.

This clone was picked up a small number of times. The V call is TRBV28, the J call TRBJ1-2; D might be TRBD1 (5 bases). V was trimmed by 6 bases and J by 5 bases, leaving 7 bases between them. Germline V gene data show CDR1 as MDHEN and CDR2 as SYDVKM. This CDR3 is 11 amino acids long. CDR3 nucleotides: TGTGCCAGCAGCCCAGGGTATGGCTACACCTTC. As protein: CASSPGYGYTF.

In DNA form, the CDR3 reads TGCAGCGTCGCCAGGGAATGGGGCACTGAAGCTTTCTTT. This encodes CSVAREWGTEAFF. The chain uses TRBV29-1 and TRBJ1-1; maybe TRBD1 (5 bases). Trimming pared 6 bases from V and 4 bases from J, leaving 15 bases between. The CDR3 sequence is 13 residues long. In germline, CDR1 is SQVTM, CDR2 ANQGSEA.

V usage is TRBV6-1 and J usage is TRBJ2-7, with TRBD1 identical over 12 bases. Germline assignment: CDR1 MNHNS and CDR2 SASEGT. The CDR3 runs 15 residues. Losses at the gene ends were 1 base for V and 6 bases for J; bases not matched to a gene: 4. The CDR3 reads CASSEGGQGAVEQYF. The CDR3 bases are TGTGCCAGCAGTGAAGGGGGACAGGGGGCCGTCGAGCAGTACTTC.

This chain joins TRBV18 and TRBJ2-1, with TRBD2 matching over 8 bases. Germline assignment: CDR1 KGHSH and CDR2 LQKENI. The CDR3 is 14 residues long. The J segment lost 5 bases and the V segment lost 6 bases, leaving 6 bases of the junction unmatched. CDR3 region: CASSQTSANNEQFF. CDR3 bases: TGTGCCAGCTCGCAGACTAGCGCTAACAATGAGCAGTTCTTC.

In DNA form, the CDR3 reads TGCGCCAGCAGCCCCGGACTAGCGGGAAGATTCTACGAGCAGTACTTC. Protein: CASSPGLAGRFYEQYF. V is TRBV5-1 and J is TRBJ2-7, with 12 bases that match TRBD2. The V gene end was trimmed by 4 bases and the J gene end by 3 bases; junction bases not matched to a gene: 8. The CDR3 has 16 residues. CDR1 is SGHRS, CDR2 YFSETQ, per germline.

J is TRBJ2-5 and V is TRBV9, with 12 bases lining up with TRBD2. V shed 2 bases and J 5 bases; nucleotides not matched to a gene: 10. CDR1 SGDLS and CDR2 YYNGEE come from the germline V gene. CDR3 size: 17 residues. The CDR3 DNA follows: TGTGCCAGCAGCGTGCACCTGACTAGCGGGAGACCGGAGACCCAGTACTTC. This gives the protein CASSVHLTSGRPETQYF. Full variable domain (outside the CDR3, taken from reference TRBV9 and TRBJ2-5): DSGVTQTPKHLITATGQRVTLRCSPRSGDLSVYWYQQSLDQGLQFLIQYYNGEERAKGNILERFSAQQFPDLHSELNLSSLELGDSALYFCASSVHLTSGRPETQYFGPGTRLLVL.

The CDR3 protein is CASSYLLSSTGGEQYF. In DNA, the CDR3 is TGTGCCAGCAGTTACCTTCTCAGTTCAACAGGGGGCGAGCAGTACTTC. The chain employs TRBV6-6 and TRBJ2-7, with TRBD1 matching over 8 bases. This CDR3 spans 16 amino acids. The germline V gene has CDR1 MNHNY and CDR2 SVGAGI (reference sequence). V shed 2 bases, J shed 6 bases, and the junction held 12 bases outside the gene matches.

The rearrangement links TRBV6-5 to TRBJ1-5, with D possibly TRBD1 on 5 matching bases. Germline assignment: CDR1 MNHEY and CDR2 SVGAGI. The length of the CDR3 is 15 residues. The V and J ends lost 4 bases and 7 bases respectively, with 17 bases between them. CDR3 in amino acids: CASSFGIGRGQPQHF. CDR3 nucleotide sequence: TGTGCCAGCAGTTTTGGGATCGGTAGGGGACAGCCCCAGCATTTT.

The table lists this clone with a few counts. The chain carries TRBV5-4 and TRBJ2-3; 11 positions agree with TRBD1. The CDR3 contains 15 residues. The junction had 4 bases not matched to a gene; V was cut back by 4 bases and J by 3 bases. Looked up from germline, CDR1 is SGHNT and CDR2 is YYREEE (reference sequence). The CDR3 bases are TGTGCCAGCAGCGCGGGACAGGGGGGGACAGATACGCAGTATTTT. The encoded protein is CASSAGQGGTDTQYF. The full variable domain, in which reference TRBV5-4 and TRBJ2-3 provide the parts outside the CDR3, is ETGVTQSPTHLIKTRGQQVTLRCSSQSGHNTVSWYQQALGQGPQFIFQYYREEENGRGNFPPRFSGLQFPNYSSELNVNALELDDSALYLCASSAGQGGTDTQYFGPGTRLTVL.

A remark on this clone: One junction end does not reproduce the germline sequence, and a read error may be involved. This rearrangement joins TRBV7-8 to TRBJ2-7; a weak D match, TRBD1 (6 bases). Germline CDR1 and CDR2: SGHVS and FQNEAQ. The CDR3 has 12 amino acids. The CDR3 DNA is TGTGCCAGCAGCCCTCCTAGGACAGAGCTCATCTTC. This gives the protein CASSPPRTELIF.

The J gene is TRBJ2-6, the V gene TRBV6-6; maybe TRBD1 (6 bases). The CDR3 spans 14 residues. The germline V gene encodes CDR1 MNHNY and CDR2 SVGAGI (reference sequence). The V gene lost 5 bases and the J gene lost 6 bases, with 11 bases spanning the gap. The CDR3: CASSTGFKANVLTF. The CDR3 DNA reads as TGTGCCAGCAGTACAGGGTTCAAGGCCAACGTCCTGACTTTC.

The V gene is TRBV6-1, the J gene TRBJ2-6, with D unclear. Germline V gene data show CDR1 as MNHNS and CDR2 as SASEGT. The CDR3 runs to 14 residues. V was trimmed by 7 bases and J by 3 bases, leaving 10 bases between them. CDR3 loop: CASIVGFGANVLTF. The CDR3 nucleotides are TGTGCCAGCATTGTCGGGTTTGGGGCCAACGTCCTGACTTTC.